This T cell receptor (beta chain) was documented in a study of blood T cell repertoires in COVID-19. Study-wide background: The United States, Italy and Spain provided the acute and convalescent COVID-19 samples. Sources were T cells, B-cell-depleted T cells, or PBMCs; the material itself was cDNA or gDNA.

The data were produced by immunoSEQ multiplex PCR, yet TCRdb's version contains in-frame clones alone and is incomplete. The table includes hundreds of thousands of clones, around 89% detected once. Per the germline V gene, CDR1 is LNHDA and CDR2 is SQIVND (reference sequence). This CDR3 spans 14 amino acids. With V trimmed by 4 bases and J by 7 bases, 7 bases remained unmatched. In terms of age and location, participants ranged from about 18 to 100 years and lived in fewer than 30 US areas. Each participant's cohort was designated according to participant-reported clinical history. This sequence originates from a young man who had recovered from COVID-19. Sequenced: PBMCs or T cells enriched from blood (not recorded which). The V gene is TRBV19, the J gene TRBJ2-4; TRBD1 agrees at 7 bases. CDR3 loop: CASSRAGGENIQYF. The CDR3, as DNA: TGTGCCAGTAGTAGGGCAGGGGGTGAGAACATTCAGTACTTC. The variable domain in full, with the rest retrieved from reference TRBV19 and TRBJ2-4, is DGGITQSPKYLFRKEGQNVTLSCEQNLNHDAMYWYRQDPGQGLRLIYYSQIVNDFQKGDIAEGYSVSREKKESFPLTVTSAQKNPTAFYLCASSRAGGENIQYFGAGTRLSVL.